Below, 14 T cell receptor beta chains from the same sample are listed, as sequenced in a study of T cells expressing NK-cell markers. TCRdb reprocessed the 5' RACE reads, with one entry per CDR3 protein and no DNA. Found here are about 440,000 distinct CDR3 sequences; the top ten clones hold 6% to 8%. Sequenced material: blood T cells: a sorted CD56 or NKG2C T cell subset, CD4+ or CD8+ T cells, or bulk PBMC T cells (not recorded which). Receptor source: a woman between 18 and 70 years old in good health.

The V call is TRBV20-1, the J call TRBJ2-7; TCRdb's D gene call, TRBD2, goes unchecked for lack of DNA. The CDR3 has 14 amino acids. Germline CDR1 is DFQATT and CDR2 is SNEGSKA (reference sequence). CDR3 amino acids: CSARVSGTSGEQYF.

CDR3 in amino acids: CASRVRVHTDTQYF. The chain links TRBV6-1 to TRBJ2-3; TCRdb's D gene call, TRBD1, goes unchecked for lack of DNA. From germline, CDR1 is MNHNS and CDR2 SASEGT. This CDR3 region has 14 residues.

V and J are TRBV28 and TRBJ2-7. The CDR3 has 13 residues. The germline gives CDR1 MDHEN, CDR2 SYDVKM. The CDR3 is CASSLTSAHEQYF.

This sequence joins TRBV29-1 and TRBJ1-4; TCRdb calls TRBD1, which cannot be checked without DNA. Germline V gene lookup returns CDR1 SQVTM and CDR2 ANQGSEA. This CDR3 is built from 13 residues. The CDR3 loop reads CSVVPRRNEKLFF. Combining the CDR3 with reference TRBV29-1 and TRBJ1-4 gives the whole variable domain SAVISQKPSRDICQRGTSLTIQCQVDSQVTMMFWYRQQPGQSLTLIATANQGSEATYESGFVIDKFPISRPNLTFSTLTVSNMSPEDSSIYLCSVVPRRNEKLFFGSGTQLSVL.

The chain links TRBV7-7 to TRBJ2-1. CDR3 size: 15 residues. CDR1 and CDR2 (germline): SSHAT, FNYEAQ (reference sequence). The CDR3 spells CASSLDRSSYNEQFF.

The V gene is TRBV7-2, the J gene TRBJ2-4. The CDR3 is 14 amino acids. Germline V lookup: CDR1 SGHTA, CDR2 FQGNSA. CDR3 residues: CASSLIGSKNIQYF.

This chain links TRBV24-1 with TRBJ2-7; the TRBD2 assignment by TCRdb is unverifiable without DNA. The V gene's germline CDR1 is KGHDR and CDR2 SFDVKD. This CDR3 is built from 16 residues. The CDR3 region is CATSDPSTSGNYEQYF.

CDR3 amino acids: CASSAGMNTEAFF. The chain carries TRBV7-3 and TRBJ1-1; there is no DNA to check the TCRdb D call of TRBD1. Germline V CDR1 and CDR2: SGHTA, FQGTGA. The CDR3 is 13 amino acids.

The chain couples TRBV29-1 to TRBJ2-5; the TCRdb D gene call, TRBD1, has no DNA to confirm it. The V gene's germline CDR1 is SQVTM and CDR2 ANQGSEA. The CDR3 consists of 13 residues. CDR3 amino acids: CSVEEGPQETQYF.

This chain uses TRBV4-2 with TRBJ2-3. This CDR3 comprises 15 residues. Germline CDR1 LGHNA, CDR2 YNFKEQ. The CDR3 here is CASSQDRQPSDTQYF.

The V call is TRBV4-3, the J call TRBJ1-6; TCRdb returns TRBD1, unconfirmable since there is no DNA. Germline assignment: CDR1 LGHNA and CDR2 YSLEER. The CDR3 loop spans 15 amino acids. The CDR3 here is CASSQAGQYNSPLHF.

This sequence joins TRBV30 and TRBJ1-1; TCRdb lists TRBD1, though no DNA is available to test this call. CDR1 is GTSNPN and CDR2 is SVGIG in the germline V gene (reference sequence). The CDR3 has 16 residues. The CDR3 region is CAWSPGGAPWNTEAFF. The complete variable domain, with remaining parts taken from reference TRBV30 and TRBJ1-1, reads SQTIHQWPATLVQPVGSPLSLECTVEGTSNPNLYWYRQAAGRGLQLLFYSVGIGQISSEVPQNLSASRPQDRQFILSSKKLLLSDSGFYLCAWSPGGAPWNTEAFFGQGTRLTVV.

This sequence joins TRBV27 and TRBJ1-2; lacking DNA, the TRBD1 call made by TCRdb goes unchecked. This CDR3 region has 18 residues. The germline V gene encodes CDR1 MNHEY and CDR2 SMNVEV (reference sequence). CDR3 in amino acids: CASSLSGYGGAHNYGYTF.

The chain couples TRBV29-1 to TRBJ1-2; absent DNA, TCRdb's TRBD1 call cannot be checked. The germline CDR1 and CDR2 sequences are SQVTM and ANQGSEA. The CDR3 is made up of 14 amino acids. CDR3 protein: CSVEDFGAGSGYTF.